The TCR beta chain described here comes from a study of long-term antiretroviral therapy in people with HIV. Prior to DNA extraction, the samples held 1-10 million cryopreserved PBMC. Sequencing relied on immunoSEQ assay v3.0, run at survey level. Profiled with immunoSEQ multiplex PCR; TCRdb holds only in-frame clones, not every one. The data hold almost 20,000 clones, with 90% observed a single time. Germline loops: CDR1 LGHNA, CDR2 YSLEER. V dropped 0 bases and J dropped 0; count of bases not matched to a gene: 4. The CDR3 spans 16 residues. The sequence came from a woman in her thirties with HIV. The sample consisted of unsorted PBMCs, taken approximately 4.2 years before starting antiretroviral therapy. The gene calls are TRBV4-3 and TRBJ2-7; 8 bases match TRBD1. The CDR3 DNA is TGCGCCAGCAGCCAAGAGAGGGGACAGGCCTCCTACGAGCAGTACTTC. This translates into CASSQERGQASYEQYF.